The 10 T cell receptor beta chains given below trace back to one sample, sequenced in a study of blood T cell repertoires in COVID-19. Using immunoSEQ multiplex PCR, the repertoire was profiled, and TCRdb retains in-frame clones only, with some absent. The data contain 95,000 to 120,000 clones, 81% of them seen just once; the ten biggest clones take up approximately 1.5%. Sequenced sample: peripheral blood. These receptors came from a man in his fifties with acute or convalescent COVID-19.

The chain combines TRBV7-9 with TRBJ1-4; tentatively, D is TRBD1 (5 bases). The CDR3 loop spans 12 amino acids. Trimming removed 5 bases from V and 7 bases from J, with 8 bases in between. Per germline, CDR1 SEHNR and CDR2 FQNEAQ (reference sequence). CDR3 sequence reads: CASSPGGEKLFF. For the CDR3, the DNA is TGTGCCAGCAGCCCGGGGGGTGAAAAACTGTTTTTT.

The chain uses TRBV6-1 and TRBJ2-1; 9 nucleotides line up with TRBD2. The CDR3 is 15 residues long. V was clipped by 3 bases and J by 7 bases; unmatched bases: 7. Germline CDR1 reads MNHNS; CDR2 reads SASEGT. CDR3 coding DNA: TGTGCCAGCAGTGAGGGTAGCGGGGGCCCTAATGAGCAGTTCTTC. Protein sequence: CASSEGSGGPNEQFF.

The count of this clone is one. This chain links TRBV27 with TRBJ2-7, with TRBD1 matching over 10 bases. CDR3 length: 17 residues. The trim removed 5 bases at V and 1 base at J, leaving 11 bases unmatched. Per the germline V gene, CDR1 is MNHEY and CDR2 is SMNVEV (reference sequence). The CDR3 here is CASSLSFGDRGSYEQYF. The CDR3 nucleotides read TGTGCCAGCAGTCTTTCTTTTGGGGACAGGGGTTCCTACGAGCAGTACTTC.

The chain joins TRBV5-4 to TRBJ1-4, with TRBD1 identical over 10 bases. The CDR3 is 14 residues long. Germline V gives CDR1 SGHNT, CDR2 YYREEE (reference sequence). Trimming cost V 7 bases and J 6 bases; bases outside gene matches: 6. The CDR3 protein is CASADRGRDEKLFF. CDR3 bases: TGTGCCAGCGCCGACAGGGGGCGGGATGAAAAACTGTTTTTT.

The V and J genes are TRBV3-1 (or the pseudogene TRBV3-2) and TRBJ2-2; tentative D call: TRBD2 (5 bases). CDR1 and CDR2 (germline): LGHDT, YNNKEL (reference sequence). The length of the CDR3 is 13 residues. V was shortened by 6 bases and J by 5 bases, with 10 bases between the two germline ends. CDR3 DNA sequence: TGTGCCAGCAGTTACGAGGGTACCGGGGAGCTGTTTTTT. Translation: CASSYEGTGELFF.

This clone was seen only once. The V call is TRBV5-6, the J call TRBJ2-3; 8 nucleotides line up with TRBD2. Germline-derived CDR1 and CDR2 are SGHDT and YYEEEE. V trimming: 6 bases; J trimming: 4 bases; junction bases outside the gene matches: 10. The CDR3 covers 15 residues. In DNA form, the CDR3 reads TGTGCCAGCAATCGAGTAGCGGGGAATCCAGATACGCAGTATTTT. It codes for CASNRVAGNPDTQYF.

V usage is TRBV5-4 and J usage is TRBJ2-1; 8 positions match TRBD2. From germline, CDR1 is SGHNT and CDR2 YYREEE (reference sequence). CDR3 length: 14 residues. After removal of 3 bases from V and 6 bases from J, the junction contained 5 bases not matched to a gene. CDR3 sequence: CASSSGLVANEQFF. The DNA for the CDR3 is TGTGCCAGCAGCTCGGGACTAGTGGCCAATGAGCAGTTCTTC.

The genes are TRBV5-1 and TRBJ1-2; 7 positions match TRBD1. Germline CDR1 and CDR2: SGHRS and YFSETQ. There are 18 residues in the CDR3. With V trimmed by 0 bases and J by 4 bases, 15 bases remained unmatched. CDR3 in DNA: TGCGCCAGCAGCTTGGATAGCCCGGGGACAGAAGCATTCTATGGCTACACCTTC. This encodes CASSLDSPGTEAFYGYTF.

This rearrangement joins TRBV5-4 to TRBJ1-1, with D maybe TRBD1 (6 bases). The CDR3 runs 14 residues. With 5 bases removed from V and 1 base from J, the gap between germline ends came to 12 bases. Germline values: CDR1 SGHNT, CDR2 YYREEE (reference sequence). CDR3 loop: CASSPGQTNTEAFF. CDR3 coding DNA: TGTGCCAGCAGTCCAGGACAGACGAACACTGAAGCTTTCTTT.

This sequence joins TRBV5-5 and TRBJ1-1; 7 nucleotides line up with TRBD1. V lost 3 bases to trimming and J lost 1 base; unmatched junction nucleotides: 3. CDR1 SGHKS and CDR2 YYEKEE come from the germline V gene (reference sequence). CDR3 length equals 14 residues. The CDR3: CASSWGQKNTEAFF. CDR3 sequence (DNA): TGTGCCAGCAGCTGGGGACAGAAGAACACTGAAGCTTTCTTT.